The 15 T cell receptor beta chains below were found in one sample sequenced in a study of PD-L1 blockade in urothelial cancer. As to time point: peripheral blood 6 weeks after treatment start. Measured with immunoSEQ multiplex PCR; TCRdb has only the in-frame clones, and not every one. The sample includes tens of thousands of clones, 82% of them seen just once. Sequenced material: PBMCs, taken around atezolizumab (anti-PD-L1) treatment. The receptor source for this set is a man between 65 and 80 years old with urothelial cancer.

This clone was seen once. V gene TRBV14 combines with J gene TRBJ2-1, with 12 bases fitting TRBD2. The CDR3 totals 16 residues. CDR1 and CDR2 (germline): SGHDN, FVKESK. After removal of 3 bases from V and 8 bases from J, the junction contained 8 bases not matched to a gene. CDR3 DNA: TGTGCCAGCAGCCACACTAGCGGGAGGACGTGGTATGAGCAGTTCTTC. Translated: CASSHTSGRTWYEQFF.

This clone appeared a single time. J is TRBJ1-2 and V is TRBV28; D call uncertain. The CDR3 consists of 17 residues. Germline V gene data show CDR1 as MDHEN and CDR2 as SYDVKM. V lost 4 bases to trimming and J lost 0 bases, with 18 bases between them. The chain's CDR3 is CASSSSPILSSNYGYTF. CDR3 bases: TGTGCCAGCAGTTCCTCACCTATCTTAAGTTCTAACTATGGCTACACCTTC.

The chain has TRBV9 and TRBJ2-5; D possibly corresponds to TRBD2 (6 bases). This CDR3 spans 15 amino acids. From germline, CDR1 is SGDLS and CDR2 YYNGEE. Trimming stripped 0 bases from V and 10 bases from J, with 19 bases between. CDR3 DNA: TGTGCCAGCAGCGTAGCAGATGGCGGGGCGATAAACCAGTACTTC. Its protein product is CASSVADGGAINQYF.

The chain recombines TRBV4-1 with TRBJ1-3; the D gene is possibly TRBD1 (5 bases). V lost 0 bases to trimming and J lost 0 bases, with 6 bases between them. The CDR3 runs to 15 residues. Per the germline V gene, CDR1 is MGHRA and CDR2 is YSYEKL. CDR3 nucleotide sequence: TGCGCCAGCAGCCAAGAGGACATCTCTGGAAACACCATATATTTT. Its translation: CASSQEDISGNTIYF.

The chain has TRBV5-8 and TRBJ2-5; TRBD2 matches 13 bases. The CDR3 has 15 amino acids. CDR1 is SGHTS and CDR2 is YDEGEE in the germline V gene. After removal of 6 bases from V and 5 bases from J, the junction contained 7 bases not matched to a gene. The CDR3 DNA reads as TGTGCCAGCACCCCGACTAGCGGGAGGCAGGAGACCCAGTACTTC. Translation gives CASTPTSGRQETQYF.

This chain connects TRBV9 to TRBJ1-4; D is possibly TRBD1 (5 bases). This CDR3 contains 17 residues. The V end was cut by 2 bases, the J end by 3 bases, with 17 bases between. From germline, CDR1 is SGDLS and CDR2 YYNGEE. CDR3 loop: CASSVAGGTAANEKLFF. For the CDR3, the DNA is TGTGCCAGCAGCGTGGCGGGGGGGACGGCGGCTAATGAAAAACTGTTTTTT.

The gene calls are TRBV9 and TRBJ2-5; 7 bases are a match to TRBD1. Per the germline V gene, CDR1 is SGDLS and CDR2 is YYNGEE. Trimming cost V 4 bases and J 6 bases; bases outside gene matches: 12. There are 15 residues in the CDR3. CDR3 DNA sequence: TGTGCCAGCAGCCTCTGGGACAGTTCCCAGCAGACCCAGTACTTC. This translates into CASSLWDSSQQTQYF.

The chain employs TRBV6-5 and TRBJ2-7, with 8 bases that match TRBD2. J was trimmed by 5 bases and V by 0 bases; bases with no gene match: 3. The CDR3 spans 14 residues. Germline V lookup: CDR1 MNHEY, CDR2 SVGAGI. DNA for the CDR3: TGTGCCAGCAGTTACTCGAGCGGGAGTGACGAGCAGTACTTC. This translates into CASSYSSGSDEQYF.

The J gene is TRBJ2-7, the V gene TRBV2; TRBD1 agrees at 10 bases. V trimming: 4 bases; J trimming: 4 bases; junction bases outside the gene matches: 4. Germline CDR1 reads SNHLY; CDR2 reads FYNNEI. The CDR3 contains 14 residues. Written as DNA, the CDR3 is TGTGCCAGCAGTGCGGGACAGGGGTGGTACGAGCAGTACTTC. The encoded protein is CASSAGQGWYEQYF.

The chain carries TRBV10-3 and TRBJ1-1; D not certain. Germline CDR1 ENHRY, CDR2 SYGVKD. CDR3 length equals 13 residues. The ends were cut back, 7 bases at V and 4 bases at J, with 13 bases in the middle. The CDR3 DNA reads as TGTGCCATCACCGGGTCGGGAGGCACTGAAGCTTTCTTT. This sequence encodes CAITGSGGTEAFF.

This rearrangement joins TRBV21-1 to TRBJ2-1; the table names TRBD1, a call not compared with the DNA. TRBV21-1 is shown as a pseudogene. CDR3 length: 15 amino acids. In DNA, the CDR3 is TGTGCCAGCAGCAAAGGGAGGGGGCGCGATGGTGAGCAGTTCTTC. Amino acid sequence: CASSKGRGRDGEQFF.

A few counts support this clone. The V and J genes are TRBV29-1 and TRBJ1-3; no reliable D call. Germline CDR1 is SQVTM and CDR2 is ANQGSEA. The CDR3 runs 15 residues. Trimming cost V 0 bases and J 0 bases, with 9 bases left between them. The CDR3 sequence is CSVEDWSSSGNTIYF. The DNA of the CDR3 is TGCAGCGTTGAAGATTGGTCGAGCTCTGGAAACACCATATATTTT.

V is TRBV19 and J is TRBJ2-7; no definite D call. The germline V and J ends were trimmed by 5 bases and 7 bases, with 9 bases remaining between them. This CDR3 has 11 amino acids. Germline lookup yields CDR1 LNHDA and CDR2 SQIVND (reference sequence). The CDR3 is CASSSNLEQYF. The DNA of the CDR3 is TGTGCCAGTAGTTCCAATTTGGAGCAGTACTTC.

A few counts support this clone. The chain joins TRBV5-1 to TRBJ2-7; the D is unclear. V was shortened by 0 bases and J by 7 bases, with 14 bases between the two germline ends. This CDR3 has 14 amino acids. CDR1 and CDR2 (germline): SGHRS, YFSETQ. CDR3 sequence: CASSLDDTLGEQYF. CDR3 in DNA: TGCGCCAGCAGCTTGGATGACACCCTTGGAGAGCAGTACTTC.

The table lists this clone with a few counts. This rearrangement joins TRBV5-1 to TRBJ2-2; D gene unclear. Per germline, CDR1 SGHRS and CDR2 YFSETQ. The ends were cut back, 5 bases at V and 6 bases at J, with 8 bases in the middle. The CDR3 consists of 12 residues. The CDR3 region is CASRAFAGELFF. The CDR3, as DNA: TGCGCCAGCAGGGCTTTTGCCGGGGAGCTGTTTTTT.